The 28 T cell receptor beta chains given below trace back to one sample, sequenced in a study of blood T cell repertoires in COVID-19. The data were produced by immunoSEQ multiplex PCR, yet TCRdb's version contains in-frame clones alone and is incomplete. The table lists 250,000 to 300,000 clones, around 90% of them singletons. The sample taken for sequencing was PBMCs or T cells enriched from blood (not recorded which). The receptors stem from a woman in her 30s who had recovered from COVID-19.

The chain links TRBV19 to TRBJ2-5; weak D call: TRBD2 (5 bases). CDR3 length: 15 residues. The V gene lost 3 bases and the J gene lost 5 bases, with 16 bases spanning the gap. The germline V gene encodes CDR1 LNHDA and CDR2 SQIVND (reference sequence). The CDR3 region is CASSMERRPGETQYF. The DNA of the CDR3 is TGTGCCAGTAGTATGGAGCGGAGACCTGGGGAGACCCAGTACTTC.

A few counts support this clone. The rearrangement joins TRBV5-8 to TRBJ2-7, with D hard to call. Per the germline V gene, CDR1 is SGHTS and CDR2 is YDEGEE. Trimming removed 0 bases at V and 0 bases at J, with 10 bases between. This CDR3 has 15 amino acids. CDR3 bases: TGTGCCAGCAGCTTGGGGTCAGAACCCTCCTACGAGCAGTACTTC. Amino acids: CASSLGSEPSYEQYF.

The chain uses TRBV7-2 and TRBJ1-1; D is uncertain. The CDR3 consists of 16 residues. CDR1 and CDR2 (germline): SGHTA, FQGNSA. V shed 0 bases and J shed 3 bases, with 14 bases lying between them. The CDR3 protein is CASSLAEEQAYTEAFF. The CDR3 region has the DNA TGTGCCAGCAGCTTAGCGGAGGAGCAGGCCTACACTGAAGCTTTCTTT.

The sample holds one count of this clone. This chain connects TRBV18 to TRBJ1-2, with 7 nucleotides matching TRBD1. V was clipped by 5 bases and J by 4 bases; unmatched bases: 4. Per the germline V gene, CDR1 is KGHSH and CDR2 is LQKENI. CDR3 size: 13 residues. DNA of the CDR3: TGTGCCAGCTCATCGACAGGGATCTATGGCTACACCTTC. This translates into CASSSTGIYGYTF. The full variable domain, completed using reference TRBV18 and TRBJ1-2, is NAGVMQNPRHLVRRRGQEARLRCSPMKGHSHVYWYRQLPEEGLKFMVYLQKENIIDESGMPKERFSAEFPKEGPSILRIQQVVRGDSAAYFCASSSTGIYGYTFGSGTRLTVV.

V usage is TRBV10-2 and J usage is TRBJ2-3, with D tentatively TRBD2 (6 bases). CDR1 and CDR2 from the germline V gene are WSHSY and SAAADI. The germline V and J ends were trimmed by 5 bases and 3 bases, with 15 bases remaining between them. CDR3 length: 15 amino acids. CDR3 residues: CASSPRDSKTDTQYF. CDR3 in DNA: TGCGCCAGCAGTCCGAGGGACTCCAAAACAGATACGCAGTATTTT.

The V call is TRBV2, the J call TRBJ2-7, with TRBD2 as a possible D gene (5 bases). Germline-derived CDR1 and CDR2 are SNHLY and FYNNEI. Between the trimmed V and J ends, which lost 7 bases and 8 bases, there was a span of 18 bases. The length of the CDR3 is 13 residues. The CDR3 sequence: CASTTRGSRKQYF. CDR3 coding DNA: TGTGCCAGCACAACACGGGGATCCAGGAAGCAGTACTTC.

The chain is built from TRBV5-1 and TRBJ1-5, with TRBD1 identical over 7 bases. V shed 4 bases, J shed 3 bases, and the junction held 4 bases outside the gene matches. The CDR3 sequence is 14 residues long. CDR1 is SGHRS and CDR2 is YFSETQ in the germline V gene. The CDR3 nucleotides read TGCGCCAGCAGCCCGGACAGGCCCAATCAGCCCCAGCATTTT. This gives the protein CASSPDRPNQPQHF.

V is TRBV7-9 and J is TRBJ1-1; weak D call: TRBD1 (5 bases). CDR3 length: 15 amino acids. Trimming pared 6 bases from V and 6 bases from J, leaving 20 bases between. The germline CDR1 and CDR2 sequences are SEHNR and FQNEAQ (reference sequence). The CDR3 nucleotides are TGTGCCAGCAGTCCTAACACAGGTGGAGGGCCTGAAGCTTTCTTT. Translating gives CASSPNTGGGPEAFF. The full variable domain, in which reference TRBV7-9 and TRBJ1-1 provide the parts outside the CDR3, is DTGVSQNPRHKITKRGQNVTFRCDPISEHNRLYWYRQTLGQGPEFLTYFQNEAQLEKSRLLSDRFSAERPKGSFSTLEIQRTEQGDSAMYLCASSPNTGGGPEAFFGQGTRLTVV.

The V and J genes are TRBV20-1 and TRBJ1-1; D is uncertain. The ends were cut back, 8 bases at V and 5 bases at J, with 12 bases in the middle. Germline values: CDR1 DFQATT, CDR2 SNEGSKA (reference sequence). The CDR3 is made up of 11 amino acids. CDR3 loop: CSSLGRTEAFF. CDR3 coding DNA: TGCAGTTCACTGGGGAGGACTGAAGCTTTCTTT.

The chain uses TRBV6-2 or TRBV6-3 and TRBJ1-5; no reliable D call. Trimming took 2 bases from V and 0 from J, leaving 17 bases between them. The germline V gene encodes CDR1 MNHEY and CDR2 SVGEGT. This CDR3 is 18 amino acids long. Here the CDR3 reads CASSYEQIRLYSNQPQHF. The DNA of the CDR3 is TGTGCCAGCAGTTACGAACAGATTAGGTTATATAGCAATCAGCCCCAGCATTTT.

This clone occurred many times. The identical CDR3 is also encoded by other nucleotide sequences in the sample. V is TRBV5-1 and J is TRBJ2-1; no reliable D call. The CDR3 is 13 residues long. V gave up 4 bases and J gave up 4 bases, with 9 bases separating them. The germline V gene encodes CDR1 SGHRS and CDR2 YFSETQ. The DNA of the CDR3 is TGCGCCAGCAGCCTCTCCCTTTACAATGAGCAGTTCTTC. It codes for CASSLSLYNEQFF.

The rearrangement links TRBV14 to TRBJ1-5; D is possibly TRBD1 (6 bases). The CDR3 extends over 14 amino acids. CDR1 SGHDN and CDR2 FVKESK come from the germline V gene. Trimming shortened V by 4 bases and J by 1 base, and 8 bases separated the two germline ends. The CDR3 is CASSPRGSNQPQHF. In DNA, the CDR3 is TGTGCCAGCAGCCCCAGGGGAAGCAATCAGCCCCAGCATTTT.

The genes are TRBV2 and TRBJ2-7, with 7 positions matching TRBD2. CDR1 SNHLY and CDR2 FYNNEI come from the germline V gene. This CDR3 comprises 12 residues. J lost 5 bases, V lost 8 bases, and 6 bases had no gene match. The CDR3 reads CASLREGHEQYF. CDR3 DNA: TGTGCCAGCCTCAGGGAGGGACACGAGCAGTACTTC.

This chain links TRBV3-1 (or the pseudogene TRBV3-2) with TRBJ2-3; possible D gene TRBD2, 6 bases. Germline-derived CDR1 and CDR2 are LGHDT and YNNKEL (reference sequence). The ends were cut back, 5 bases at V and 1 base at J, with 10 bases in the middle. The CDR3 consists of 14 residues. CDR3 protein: CASSWRDGTDTQYF. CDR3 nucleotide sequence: TGTGCCAGCAGCTGGCGGGACGGCACAGATACGCAGTATTTT.

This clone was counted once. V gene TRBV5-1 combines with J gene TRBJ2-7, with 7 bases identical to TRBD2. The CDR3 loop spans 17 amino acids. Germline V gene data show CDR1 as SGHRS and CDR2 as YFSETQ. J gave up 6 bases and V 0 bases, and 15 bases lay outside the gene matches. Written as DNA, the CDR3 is TGCGCCAGCAGCTTGGATGGGCGGACTAGAGGTCGGGGCGAGCAGTACTTC. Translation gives CASSLDGRTRGRGEQYF.

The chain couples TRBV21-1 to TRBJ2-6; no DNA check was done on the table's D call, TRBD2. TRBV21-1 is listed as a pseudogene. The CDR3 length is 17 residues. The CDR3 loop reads CASSKLRGPSGANVLTF. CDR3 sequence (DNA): TGTGCCAGCAGCAAATTAAGAGGTCCCTCTGGGGCCAACGTCCTGACTTTC.

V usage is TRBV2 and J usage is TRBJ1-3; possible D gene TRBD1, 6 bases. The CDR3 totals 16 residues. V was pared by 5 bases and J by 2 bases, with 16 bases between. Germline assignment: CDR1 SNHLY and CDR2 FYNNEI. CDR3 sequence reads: CASSRLPGQPGNTIYF. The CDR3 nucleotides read TGTGCCAGCAGTCGACTGCCCGGACAGCCTGGAAACACCATATATTTT. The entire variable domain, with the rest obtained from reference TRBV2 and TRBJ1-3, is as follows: EPEVTQTPSHQVTQMGQEVILRCVPISNHLYFYWYRQILGQKVEFLVSFYNNEISEKSEIFDDQFSVERPDGSNFTLKIRSTKLEDSAMYFCASSRLPGQPGNTIYFGEGSWLTVV.

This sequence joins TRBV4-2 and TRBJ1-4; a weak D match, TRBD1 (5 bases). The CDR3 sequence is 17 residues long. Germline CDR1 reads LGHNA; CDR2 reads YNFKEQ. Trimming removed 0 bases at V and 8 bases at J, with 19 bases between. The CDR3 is CASSQDPSGGEGEKLFF. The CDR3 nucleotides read TGTGCCAGCAGCCAAGACCCGAGTGGAGGGGAGGGGGAAAAACTGTTTTTT.

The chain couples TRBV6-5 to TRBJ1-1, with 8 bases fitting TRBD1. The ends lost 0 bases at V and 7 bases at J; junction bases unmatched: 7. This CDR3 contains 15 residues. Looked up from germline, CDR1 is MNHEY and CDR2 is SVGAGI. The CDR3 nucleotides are TGTGCCAGCAGTTACTCCGGCAGGGGGCTTCGTGAAGCTTTCTTT. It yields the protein CASSYSGRGLREAFF.

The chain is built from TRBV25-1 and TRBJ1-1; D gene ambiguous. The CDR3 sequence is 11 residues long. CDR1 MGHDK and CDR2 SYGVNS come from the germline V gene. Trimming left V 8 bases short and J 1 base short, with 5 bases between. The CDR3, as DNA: TGTGCCAGCTCAAAGAACACTGAAGCTTTCTTT. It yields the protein CASSKNTEAFF. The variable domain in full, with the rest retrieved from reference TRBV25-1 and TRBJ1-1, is EADIYQTPRYLVIGTGKKITLECSQTMGHDKMYWYQQDPGMELHLIHYSYGVNSTEKGDLSSESTVSRIRTEHFPLTLESARPSHTSQYLCASSKNTEAFFGQGTRLTVV.

The CDR3, as DNA: TGTGCCAGCAGCCCTCCAGCGGGAGTGGGTTGGAGCTCCTACAATGAGCAGTTCTTC. Amino acids: CASSPPAGVGWSSYNEQFF. V usage is TRBV7-2 and J usage is TRBJ2-1, with 8 nucleotides matching TRBD2. Trimming at V came to 5 bases and at J to 0 bases, leaving 15 bases not matched to a gene. The CDR3 sequence is 19 residues long. From germline, CDR1 is SGHTA and CDR2 FQGNSA.

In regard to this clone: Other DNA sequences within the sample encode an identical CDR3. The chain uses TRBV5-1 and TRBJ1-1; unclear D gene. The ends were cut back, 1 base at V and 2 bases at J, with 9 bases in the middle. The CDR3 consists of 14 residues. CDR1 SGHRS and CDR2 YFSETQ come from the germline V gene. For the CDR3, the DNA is TGCGCCAGCAGCTTGACTTCAGGAAACACTGAAGCTTTCTTT. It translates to CASSLTSGNTEAFF.

This CDR3 reads CAISATQYNSPLHF. CDR3 nucleotide sequence: TGTGCCATCAGTGCGACACAGTATAATTCACCCCTCCACTTT. The V call is TRBV10-3, the J call TRBJ1-6; D remains ambiguous. Germline loops: CDR1 ENHRY, CDR2 SYGVKD. V was cut by 4 bases and J by 4 bases, with 8 bases left in between. The CDR3 covers 14 residues.

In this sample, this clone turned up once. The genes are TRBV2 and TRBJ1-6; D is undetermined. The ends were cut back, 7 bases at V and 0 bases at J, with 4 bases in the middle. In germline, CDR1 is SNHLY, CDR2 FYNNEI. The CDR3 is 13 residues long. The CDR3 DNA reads TGTGCCAGCATCGGCTCCTATAATTCACCCCTCCACTTT. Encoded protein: CASIGSYNSPLHF.

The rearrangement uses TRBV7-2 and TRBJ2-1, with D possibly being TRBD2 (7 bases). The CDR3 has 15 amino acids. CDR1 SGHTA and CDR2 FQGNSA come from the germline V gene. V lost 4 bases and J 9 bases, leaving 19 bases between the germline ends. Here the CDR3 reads CASSSWRPGGAEQFF. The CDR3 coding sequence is TGTGCCAGCAGCTCTTGGAGACCGGGGGGCGCTGAGCAGTTCTTC.

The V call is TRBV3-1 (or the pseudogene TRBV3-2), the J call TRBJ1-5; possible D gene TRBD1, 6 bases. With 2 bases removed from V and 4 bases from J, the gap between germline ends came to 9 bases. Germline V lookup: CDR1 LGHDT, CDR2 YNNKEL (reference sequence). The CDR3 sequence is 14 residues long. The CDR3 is CASSQSGDNQPQHF. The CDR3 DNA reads TGTGCCAGCAGCCAATCAGGGGATAATCAGCCCCAGCATTTT.

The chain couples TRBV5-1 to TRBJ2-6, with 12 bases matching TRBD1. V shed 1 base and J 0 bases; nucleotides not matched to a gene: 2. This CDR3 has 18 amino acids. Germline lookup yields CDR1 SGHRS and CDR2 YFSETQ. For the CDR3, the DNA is TGCGCCAGCAGCTTGATGGGACAGGGGGCCTCTGGGGCCAACGTCCTGACTTTC. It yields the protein CASSLMGQGASGANVLTF.

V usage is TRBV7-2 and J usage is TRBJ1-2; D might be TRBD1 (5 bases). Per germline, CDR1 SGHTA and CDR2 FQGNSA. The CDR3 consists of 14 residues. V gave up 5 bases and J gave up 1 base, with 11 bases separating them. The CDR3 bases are TGTGCCAGCAGCCGGGACTGGAGTAACTATGGCTACACCTTC. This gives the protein CASSRDWSNYGYTF.